The clone carrying this TCR beta chain was detected once. Its target is not known. The entry originates in a study of CD8 T cells in Susac syndrome. Each Susac syndrome patient had definite or probable disease by recently defined criteria. V was pared by 0 bases and J by 5 bases, with 8 bases between. Germline V CDR1 and CDR2: SGHNT, YYREEE (reference sequence). The CDR3 consists of 14 residues. Random-hexamer reverse transcription was applied to roughly 0.5 to 1 ug RNA. MiXCR, run by TCRdb on the immunoSEQ multiplex PCR reads, gives a single entry per CDR3 protein. The repertoire holds about 240,000 distinct CDR3 sequences, with 95% to 97% as singletons. Study-level results: When the CD4+ T cell repertoires of patients with Susac syndrome were examined, they did not show any clonal expansion.

J is TRBJ2-2 and V is TRBV5-4; TRBD2 might be the D (5 bases). The TCR originated in a human donor with Susac syndrome. What was sequenced was CD4+ T cells from PBMCs. The CDR3 DNA is TGTGCCAGCAGCTTGGACCCGGGAACCGGGGAGCTGTTTTTT. Translation gives CASSLDPGTGELFF.